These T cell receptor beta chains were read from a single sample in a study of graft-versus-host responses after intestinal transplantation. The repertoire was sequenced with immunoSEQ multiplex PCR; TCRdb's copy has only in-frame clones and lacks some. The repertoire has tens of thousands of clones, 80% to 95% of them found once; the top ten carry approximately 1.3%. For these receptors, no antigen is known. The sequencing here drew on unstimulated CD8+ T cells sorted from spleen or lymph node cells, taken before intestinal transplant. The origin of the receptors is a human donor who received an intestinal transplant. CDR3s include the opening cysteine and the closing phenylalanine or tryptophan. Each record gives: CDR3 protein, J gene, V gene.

CDR3: CASSPGLAYEQYF; J: TRBJ2-7; V: TRBV11-2
CDR3: CASSQRERRDIQYF; J: TRBJ2-4; V: TRBV2
CDR3: CASSEGLYEQYF; J: TRBJ2-7; V: TRBV10-1
CDR3: CASSTLGGPTDTQYF; J: TRBJ2-3; V: TRBV5-1
CDR3: CASSPSMTNTGELFF; J: TRBJ2-2; V: TRBV5-1
CDR3: CASTPGQGSLEQFF; J: TRBJ2-1; V: TRBV10-2
CDR3: CASSGVAGGFISNEQFF; J: TRBJ2-1; V: TRBV6-1
CDR3: CASSANSGFTQYF; J: TRBJ2-3; V: TRBV27
CDR3: CASSLGGGEQYF; J: TRBJ2-7; V: TRBV11-2
CDR3: CASSLTGVSGANVLTF; J: TRBJ2-6; V: TRBV5-1
CDR3: CASSQGTSGGDEQYF; J: TRBJ2-7; V: TRBV4-1
CDR3: CASMGQEQDTQYF; J: TRBJ2-3; V: TRBV5-4
CDR3: CASSDLPDTTTNEKLFF; J: TRBJ1-4; V: TRBV9
CDR3: CASSGGGGHRDGYTF; J: TRBJ1-2; V: TRBV7-6
CDR3: CASSRRAGDEKLFF; J: TRBJ1-4; V: TRBV5-4
CDR3: CASSPDGGYEQYF; J: TRBJ2-7; V: TRBV4-1
CDR3: CASSEGLAGYEQYF; J: TRBJ2-7; V: TRBV2